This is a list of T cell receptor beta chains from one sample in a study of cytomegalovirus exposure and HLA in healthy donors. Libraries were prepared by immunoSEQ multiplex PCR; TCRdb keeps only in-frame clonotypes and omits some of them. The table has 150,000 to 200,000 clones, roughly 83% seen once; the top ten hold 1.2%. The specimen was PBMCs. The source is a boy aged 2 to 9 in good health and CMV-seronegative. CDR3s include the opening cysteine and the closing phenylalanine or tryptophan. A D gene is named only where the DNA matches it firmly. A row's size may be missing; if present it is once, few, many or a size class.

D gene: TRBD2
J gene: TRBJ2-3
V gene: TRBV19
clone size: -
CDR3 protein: CASKQAGVRTDTQYF
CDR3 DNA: TGTGCCAGTAAACAAGCGGGGGTTCGCACAGATACGCAGTATTTT

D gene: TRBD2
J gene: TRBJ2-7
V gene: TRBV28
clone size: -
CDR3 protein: CASSRLAGSGGEQYF
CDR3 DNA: TGTGCCAGCAGTCGACTAGCGGGAAGTGGAGGCGAGCAGTACTTC

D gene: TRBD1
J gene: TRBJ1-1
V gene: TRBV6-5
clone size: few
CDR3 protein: CASSFGQGGNTEAFF
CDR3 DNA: TGTGCCAGCAGTTTCGGACAGGGGGGGAACACTGAAGCTTTCTTT

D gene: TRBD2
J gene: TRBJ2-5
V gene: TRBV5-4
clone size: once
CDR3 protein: CASSLTRAGGQETQYF
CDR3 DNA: TGTGCCAGCAGCTTGACTCGGGCGGGAGGTCAAGAGACCCAGTACTTC

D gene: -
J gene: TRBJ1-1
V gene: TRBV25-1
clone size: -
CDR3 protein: CASSEFDSLNTEAFF
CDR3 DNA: TGTGCCAGCAGTGAATTCGACAGTCTGAACACTGAAGCTTTCTTT

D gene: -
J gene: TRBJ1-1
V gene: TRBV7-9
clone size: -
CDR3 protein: CASSLGQANTEAFF
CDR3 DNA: TGTGCCAGCAGCTTAGGACAGGCGAACACTGAAGCTTTCTTT

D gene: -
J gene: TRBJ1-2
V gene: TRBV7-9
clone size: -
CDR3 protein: CASSLGGYGYTF
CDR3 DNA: TGTGCCAGCAGCTTGGGAGGCTATGGCTACACCTTC

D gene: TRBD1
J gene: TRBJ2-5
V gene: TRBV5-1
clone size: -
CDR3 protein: CASSYTTGGETQYF
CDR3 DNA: TGCGCCAGCAGCTACACTACAGGGGGAGAGACCCAGTACTTC

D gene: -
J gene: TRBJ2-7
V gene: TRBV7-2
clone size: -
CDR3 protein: CASGGRGTYEQYF
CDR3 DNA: TGTGCCAGCGGGGGGAGGGGGACCTACGAGCAGTACTTC

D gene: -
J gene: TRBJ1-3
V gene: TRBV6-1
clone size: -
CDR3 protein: CASSVSENTIYF
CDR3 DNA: TGTGCCAGCAGTGTCAGTGAAAACACCATATATTTT

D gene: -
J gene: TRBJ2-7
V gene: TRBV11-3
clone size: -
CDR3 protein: CASSSGTNEQYF
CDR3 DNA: TGTGCCAGCAGTTCCGGGACAAACGAGCAGTACTTC

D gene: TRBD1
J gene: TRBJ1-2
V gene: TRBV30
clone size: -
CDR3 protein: CAWSSQGALNYGYTF
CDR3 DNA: TGTGCCTGGAGCAGTCAGGGGGCCTTGAACTATGGCTACACCTTC

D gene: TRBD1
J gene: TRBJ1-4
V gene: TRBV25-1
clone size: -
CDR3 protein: CASSLGDRDSPGEKLFF
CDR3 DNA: TGTGCCAGCAGTTTGGGGGACAGGGACTCTCCAGGAGAAAAACTGTTTTTT

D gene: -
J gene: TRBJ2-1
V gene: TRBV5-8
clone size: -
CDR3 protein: CASSRVAEDEQFF
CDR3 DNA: TGTGCCAGCAGCCGGGTCGCTGAGGATGAGCAGTTCTTC

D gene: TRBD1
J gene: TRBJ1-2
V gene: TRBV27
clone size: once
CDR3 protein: CASSSDRGNYGYTF
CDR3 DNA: TGTGCCAGCAGTTCAGACAGGGGTAACTATGGCTACACCTTC